A selection of T cell receptor beta chains follows, all from one sample in a study of T cells in Graves' hyperthyroidism and ophthalmopathy. TCRdb reprocessed the multiplex PCR reads with MiXCR, giving one entry per CDR3 protein. The table includes about 610,000 distinct CDR3 sequences, 40% to 55% detected once. The sample consisted of peripheral blood or thyroid tissue (not recorded which). The receptor set was obtained from a woman aged 18-30 years with Graves' hyperthyroidism. CDR3s include the opening cysteine and the closing phenylalanine or tryptophan. The D gene is left open where the match is weak. Some rows have no size entry. The others give once, few or many, or a class for an expanded clone.

V gene	J gene	D gene	clone size	CDR3 DNA	CDR3 protein
TRBV2	TRBJ2-5	-	many	TGTGCCAGCAGGGACAGCCTGGGGGAGACCCAGTACTTC	CASRDSLGETQYF
TRBV2	TRBJ2-7	TRBD1	-	TGTGCCAGCAGTGACTCGACAGGGGTGGCGTCCTACGAGCAGTACTTC	CASSDSTGVASYEQYF
TRBV7-8	TRBJ2-3	TRBD1	-	TGTGCCAGCAGCTCCGGACAGGGGTTGGCAGATACGCAGTATTTT	CASSSGQGLADTQYF
TRBV10-3	TRBJ1-1	-	few	TGTGCCATCAGTCCCTTCGGGGCTCCGAACACTGAAGCTTTCTTT	CAISPFGAPNTEAFF
TRBV29-1	TRBJ2-7	-	-	TGCAGCAGTGAGGAGCGGACCTACGAGCAGTACTTC	CSSEERTYEQYF
TRBV5-1	TRBJ2-5	TRBD2	-	TGCGCCAGCAGACTAGCGGGAGCCCAAGAGACCCAGTACTTC	CASRLAGAQETQYF
TRBV20-1	TRBJ1-2	TRBD1	many	TGCAGTGCTAGGCGACAGGGGTCGGGCTATGGCTACACCTTC	CSARRQGSGYGYTF
TRBV7-3	TRBJ2-5	-	-	TGTGCCAGCGGCTTAACGGTCGGGCAACAAGAGACCCAGTACTTC	CASGLTVGQQETQYF
TRBV10-3	TRBJ1-6	-	-	TGTGCCATCCGGGGCCGGGAAAAAGGATCACCCCTCCACTTT	CAIRGREKGSPLHF
TRBV6-5	TRBJ1-5	-	many	TGTGCCAGCGGGGTCGGTAATCAGCCCCAGCATTTT	CASGVGNQPQHF
TRBV13	TRBJ2-7	TRBD2	many	TGTGCCAGCAGCTCGGGACTAGCGGGGTCCTACGAGCAGTACTTC	CASSSGLAGSYEQYF
TRBV15	TRBJ2-7	-	many	TGTGCCGCCAGCTTCAAACTCCGAGTGTGGCAGTACTTC	CAASFKLRVWQYF
TRBV4-1	TRBJ1-4	-	-	TGCGCCAGCAGCAACCCAGGAGCAACTAATGAAAAACTGTTTTTT	CASSNPGATNEKLFF
TRBV2	TRBJ1-2	-	few	TGTGCCAGCTCGCAAACAGGGACCCCGTCGTCTCTATATGGCTACACCTTC	CASSQTGTPSSLYGYTF
TRBV29-1	TRBJ2-5	-	-	TGCAGCGTTGAACTAGCGCCTCTTAATGAGCGGTTCTTC	CSVELAPLNERFF
TRBV5-8	TRBJ1-2	-	many	TGTGCCAGCAGCTTAGTTGGGGAGGTCTATGGCTACACCTTC	CASSLVGEVYGYTF
TRBV30	TRBJ1-1	TRBD1	many	TGTGCCTGGAACCGGGACAGCATGAACACTGAAGCTTTCTTT	CAWNRDSMNTEAFF
TRBV15	TRBJ2-7	-	many	TGTGCCACCAGCAGAGTATGGGGGAACGAGCAGTACTTC	CATSRVWGNEQYF
TRBV2	TRBJ2-2	-	many	TGTGCCAGCAGCGAGAGGTCCGGGGAGCTGTTTTTT	CASSERSGELFF
TRBV3-1	TRBJ1-2	TRBD1	-	TGTGCCAGCACTTCGGAAGAGGGGGCCCTGAACTATGGCTACACCTTC	CASTSEEGALNYGYTF
TRBV12-3/TRBV12-4	TRBJ1-1	-	many	TGTGCCAGCAGAACATGGGTTGGCACTGAAGCTTTCTTT	CASRTWVGTEAFF
TRBV20-1	TRBJ2-3	TRBD1	-	TGCAGTGCCCTAAATGGACAGGGTAGAACAGATACGCAGTATTTT	CSALNGQGRTDTQYF
TRBV7-9	TRBJ2-2	-	-	TGTGCCAGCAGCTTGGCGTCCGACAGTGCTGGAAACACCAGGGAGCTGTTTTTT	CASSLASDSAGNTRELFF
TRBV9	TRBJ1-1	-	many	TGTGCCAGCAGCGTAGGGCAGGGCAAGACTGAAGCTTTCTTT	CASSVGQGKTEAFF
TRBV7-9	TRBJ2-5	-	-	TGTGCCAGCAGCCACGCCTCTCGACCCAGGGACGCGGAGACCCAGTACTTC	CASSHASRPRDAETQYF
TRBV20-1	TRBJ1-2	-	many	TGCAGTGCTAGAGAGGGGGGGGACGGGAACTATGGCTACACCTTC	CSAREGGDGNYGYTF
TRBV11-2	TRBJ2-5	-	many	TGTGCCAGCAGCTTAGCAGCGGGCAAAGAGACCCAGTACTTC	CASSLAAGKETQYF
TRBV5-8	TRBJ1-2	-	many	TGTGCCAGCAGCTTAGGTAGGCCGAATAACTATGGCTACACCTTC	CASSLGRPNNYGYTF
TRBV29-1	TRBJ1-1	-	-	TGCAGCTCGATCCCGGGTGCCACTGAAGCTTTCTTT	CSSIPGATEAFF
TRBV7-6	TRBJ2-7	-	-	TGTGCTAGAGATACCACCTACGAGCAGTACTTC	CARDTTYEQYF
TRBV20-1	TRBJ1-6	-	-	TGCAGTGCTAGTGGGGGAGGGCACGGAGATAATTCACCCCTCCACTTT	CSASGGGHGDNSPLHF
TRBV5-6	TRBJ2-7	-	many	TGTGCCAGCAGCATGTCCTTCACTAGTGGCGAGCAGTACTTC	CASSMSFTSGEQYF
TRBV24-1	TRBJ1-2	-	-	TGTGCCACCAACGTGGGGGCGGACTATGGCTACACCTTC	CATNVGADYGYTF
TRBV18	TRBJ1-1	-	-	TGTGCCAGCTCGCTGAATCCAGGGTACACTGAAGCTTTCTTT	CASSLNPGYTEAFF
TRBV5-1	TRBJ1-5	-	few	TGCGCCAGCAGCTCCACTGGGACTAGCGTTACCGAGCATTTT	CASSSTGTSVTEHF
TRBV7-9	TRBJ2-2	-	many	TGTGCCAGCAGCTTCCCCACCGGGGAGCTGTTTTTT	CASSFPTGELFF
TRBV4-1	TRBJ1-6	-	few	TGCGCCAGCAGCCAAACGGGGGGGGTGGCTTCACCCCTCCACTTT	CASSQTGGVASPLHF
TRBV7-9	TRBJ2-2	-	many	TGTGCCAGCAGCTCCCGTAAGGCGACAGACACCGGGGAGCTGTTTTTT	CASSSRKATDTGELFF
TRBV20-1	TRBJ1-2	-	-	TGCAGTGCTAGTGTGCGGGACGGCTATGGCTACACCTTC	CSASVRDGYGYTF
TRBV7-6	TRBJ2-1	-	few	TGTGCCAGCAGTGAATATGCGGGGTCTTACAATGAGCAGTTCTTC	CASSEYAGSYNEQFF
TRBV7-9	TRBJ2-5	-	once	TGTGCCAGCAGCCAATGGGACTTACAAGAGACCCAGTACTTC	CASSQWDLQETQYF
TRBV6-5	TRBJ2-7	-	many	TGTGCCAGCAGTGATACAGAAAGGGCCCTCTCCCACGAGCAGTACTTC	CASSDTERALSHEQYF
TRBV7-2	TRBJ1-3	-	many	TGTGCCAGCAGCTTATCACAGGGTGCGGGAAACACCATATATTTT	CASSLSQGAGNTIYF
TRBV5-1	TRBJ2-5	TRBD2	-	TGCGCCAGCAGCTTGGCTCTAGCGGGAGGGCCCCAAGAGACCCAGTACTTC	CASSLALAGGPQETQYF
TRBV29-1	TRBJ2-3	-	-	TGCAGCGGTCTGAGCGGGAGCACAGATACGCAGTATTTT	CSGLSGSTDTQYF
TRBV2	TRBJ1-5	-	many	TGTGCCAGCAGTGAACGGGTGGGGAATCAGCCCCAGCATTTT	CASSERVGNQPQHF
TRBV5-6	TRBJ1-2	-	many	TGTGCCAGCAGCTTGGTGTGGACAAAAGTTTACGGCTACACCTTC	CASSLVWTKVYGYTF
TRBV5-1	TRBJ1-3	-	-	TGCGCCAGCAGCTTGGGCGGACTAGCGGGAAACACCATATATTTT	CASSLGGLAGNTIYF
TRBV6-5	TRBJ1-4	-	many	TGTGCCAGCAGTTACTCGCCGGTTGGACCGGGCGAAAAACTGTTTTTT	CASSYSPVGPGEKLFF
TRBV6-1	TRBJ2-2	-	many	TGTGCCAGCAGTGAGGGGGGCCCTTCCAACACCGGGGAGCTGTTTTTT	CASSEGGPSNTGELFF
TRBV29-1	TRBJ2-2	TRBD2	-	TGCAGCAGTGAAGCGGGAGGCACCGGGGAGCTGTTTTTT	CSSEAGGTGELFF
TRBV11-1	TRBJ1-2	TRBD1	-	TGTGCCAGCAGCCCAAGGGACAGGGAATATGGCTACACCTTC	CASSPRDREYGYTF
TRBV3-1	TRBJ2-5	TRBD2	many	TGTGCCAGCAGCCAAGATCTGAGCGGGAAGGAACGGAGGGAGACCCAGTACTTC	CASSQDLSGKERRETQYF
TRBV4-2	TRBJ1-1	-	-	TGTGCCAGCAGCCAAGATGGGGGCGGGGCGGGGAACACTGAAGCTTTCTTT	CASSQDGGGAGNTEAFF